The next 19 T cell receptor beta chains were all read from a single sample in a study of blood T cell repertoires in COVID-19. Some clones are missing from TCRdb's copy, which holds only in-frame ones; the method was immunoSEQ multiplex PCR. The profile shows around 190,000 clones, roughly 80% of them singletons. The sequenced sample consisted of peripheral blood. The receptors shown here come from a man aged 55 to 70 with acute or convalescent COVID-19.

The chain uses TRBV19 and TRBJ1-5, with TRBD1 matching over 11 bases. CDR1 is LNHDA, CDR2 SQIVND, per germline (reference sequence). The CDR3 covers 16 residues. J gave up 7 bases and V 5 bases, and 10 bases lay outside the gene matches. CDR3 sequence: CASSSGQGAVGQPQHF. CDR3 nucleotide sequence: TGTGCCAGTAGTTCTGGACAGGGGGCCGTCGGGCAGCCCCAGCATTTT.

This clone occurred a few times. This chain connects TRBV19 to TRBJ1-3; 7 positions agree with TRBD1. From germline, CDR1 is LNHDA and CDR2 SQIVND (reference sequence). Trimming took 4 bases from V and 4 from J; bases not matched to a gene: 10. The CDR3 contains 16 residues. This CDR3 is CASSTLPTGQGNTIYF. The CDR3 nucleotides are TGTGCCAGTAGTACACTACCTACGGGACAGGGAAACACCATATATTTT.

The chain combines TRBV9 with TRBJ2-3; 9 positions match TRBD1. The CDR3 is made up of 17 amino acids. Trimming took 2 bases from V and 3 from J; bases not matched to a gene: 10. Germline assignment: CDR1 SGDLS and CDR2 YYNGEE. CDR3 amino acids: CASSVGTGRMDTDTQYF. The CDR3 DNA reads TGTGCCAGCAGCGTGGGGACAGGGAGGATGGATACAGATACGCAGTATTTT. Full variable domain (rest looked up from reference TRBV9 and TRBJ2-3): DSGVTQTPKHLITATGQRVTLRCSPRSGDLSVYWYQQSLDQGLQFLIQYYNGEERAKGNILERFSAQQFPDLHSELNLSSLELGDSALYFCASSVGTGRMDTDTQYFGPGTRLTVL.

The gene calls are TRBV7-9 and TRBJ1-5; TRBD1 is a possible D gene (6 bases). This CDR3 spans 18 amino acids. Trimming left V 1 base short and J 0 bases short, with 16 bases between. Per the germline V gene, CDR1 is SEHNR and CDR2 is FQNEAQ (reference sequence). The CDR3 spells CASSLVFVSGHSNQPQHF. CDR3 in DNA: TGTGCCAGCAGCTTAGTATTTGTGTCGGGACATAGCAATCAGCCCCAGCATTTT. Combining the CDR3 with reference TRBV7-9 and TRBJ1-5 gives the whole variable domain DTGVSQNPRHKITKRGQNVTFRCDPISEHNRLYWYRQTLGQGPEFLTYFQNEAQLEKSRLLSDRFSAERPKGSFSTLEIQRTEQGDSAMYLCASSLVFVSGHSNQPQHFGDGTRLSIL.

This clone was detected a few times. V is TRBV19 and J is TRBJ2-2; D remains ambiguous. V was clipped by 1 base and J by 7 bases, with 7 bases between them. CDR1 and CDR2 from the germline V gene are LNHDA and SQIVND (reference sequence). The CDR3 sequence is 13 residues long. In nucleotides, the CDR3 is TGTGCCAGTAGTATAGCAGGTCTCGGGGAGCTGTTTTTT. Protein: CASSIAGLGELFF.

The chain joins TRBV19 to TRBJ2-7, with TRBD2 matching 7 bases. Looked up from germline, CDR1 is LNHDA and CDR2 is SQIVND (reference sequence). The CDR3 is 14 residues long. With 10 bases clipped from V and 2 bases from J, the junction kept 11 bases outside the gene matches. The CDR3 coding sequence is TGTGCCACACGTAGGGAGGGGTCGACCTACGAGCAGTACTTC. Its translation: CATRREGSTYEQYF.

V gene TRBV9 combines with J gene TRBJ2-3; no firm D call. Per the germline V gene, CDR1 is SGDLS and CDR2 is YYNGEE. V was cut by 5 bases and J by 3 bases, with 7 bases left in between. This CDR3 spans 12 amino acids. CDR3 in amino acids: CASSEQTDTQYF. In nucleotides, the CDR3 is TGTGCCAGCAGTGAACAGACAGATACGCAGTATTTT.

CDR3 DNA sequence: TGTGCCAGCTCACTAGGGGGGGTGTCCTACGAGCAGTACTTC. Translated, it gives CASSLGGVSYEQYF. The V and J genes are TRBV18 and TRBJ2-7, with a possible D match to TRBD2 (7 bases). The CDR3 is 14 residues long. The V gene's germline CDR1 is KGHSH and CDR2 LQKENI. Trimming pared 4 bases from V and 1 base from J, leaving 11 bases between.

This clone was observed a single time. The chain couples TRBV4-1 to TRBJ1-2, with D tentatively TRBD1 (5 bases). The CDR3 has 15 residues. The V end lost 0 bases, the J end lost 4 bases, and 12 bases lay between the germline ends. The germline CDR1 and CDR2 sequences are MGHRA and YSYEKL. The CDR3 DNA reads as TGCGCCAGCAGCCAAGAAGTACAGGTTCCCTATGGCTACACCTTC. Translating it yields CASSQEVQVPYGYTF.

The rearrangement uses TRBV10-3 and TRBJ2-1, with D unclear. The V end was cut by 0 bases, the J end by 9 bases, with 6 bases between. In germline, CDR1 is ENHRY, CDR2 SYGVKD. There are 12 residues in the CDR3. Here the CDR3 DNA reads TGTGCCATCAGTGAGTCCTTCGGTGAGCAGTTCTTC. Its translation is CAISESFGEQFF.

The rearrangement joins TRBV4-1 to TRBJ1-1; D may be TRBD1 (5 bases). The CDR3 spans 16 residues. The V gene lost 4 bases and the J gene lost 1 base, with 16 bases spanning the gap. In germline, CDR1 is MGHRA, CDR2 YSYEKL. The CDR3 bases are TGCGCCAGCAGCCCCCAAGGGGCCTCCCAGAACACTGAAGCTTTCTTT. Amino acids: CASSPQGASQNTEAFF.

This clone occurred a few times. The rearrangement uses TRBV6-1 and TRBJ1-5; 7 nucleotides agree with TRBD1. The ends lost 0 bases at V and 6 bases at J; junction bases unmatched: 5. This CDR3 spans 15 amino acids. Germline CDR1 reads MNHNS; CDR2 reads SASEGT. DNA for the CDR3: TGTGCCAGCAGTGAAGCTTCAGGGGGTCGTCAGCCCCAGCATTTT. Amino acids: CASSEASGGRQPQHF.

This chain connects TRBV18 to TRBJ1-4; 10 bases fit TRBD1. Per the germline V gene, CDR1 is KGHSH and CDR2 is LQKENI. V lost 1 base and J lost 10; bases outside the gene matches: 6. There are 15 residues in the CDR3. CDR3: CASSPQGGQGRKLFF. The CDR3 coding sequence is TGTGCCAGCTCACCACAAGGGGGACAGGGGAGAAAACTGTTTTTT.

This clone occurred once. V is TRBV29-1 and J is TRBJ2-4; a weak D match, TRBD2 (6 bases). The CDR3 extends over 15 amino acids. Germline V gene sequence: CDR1 SQVTM, CDR2 ANQGSEA. V lost 2 bases to trimming and J lost 2 bases, with 13 bases between them. The CDR3 sequence is CSVESGVGSKNIQYF. DNA for the CDR3: TGCAGCGTTGAATCGGGGGTGGGCTCCAAAAACATTCAGTACTTC.

This chain links TRBV12-3 or TRBV12-4 with TRBJ2-3; the match to TRBD1 covers 7 bases. Germline trimming cut 6 bases from V and 0 bases from J; bases unmatched to any gene: 0. The CDR3 extends over 13 amino acids. In nucleotides, the CDR3 is TGTGCCAGCAGGGGACAGAGCACAGATACGCAGTATTTT. It yields the protein CASRGQSTDTQYF.

V is TRBV21-1 and J is TRBJ2-3; the D segment call TRBD2 is taken from the table without a DNA check. TRBV21-1 is a known pseudogene. The CDR3 extends over 15 amino acids. The CDR3 DNA reads TGTGCCAGCAGCAAATCGCGGGAGCCCCCAGATACGCAGTATTTT. This gives the protein CASSKSREPPDTQYF.

The rearrangement joins TRBV14 to TRBJ1-2; D gene uncertain. The CDR3 length is 12 residues. Germline V CDR1 and CDR2: SGHDN, FVKESK. The germline V and J ends were trimmed by 4 bases and 0 bases, with 3 bases remaining between them. The CDR3 spells CASSPSNYGYTF. DNA of the CDR3: TGTGCCAGCAGCCCCTCTAACTATGGCTACACCTTC.

In its sample, this clone was seen many times. The chain uses TRBV7-8 and TRBJ1-1; no firm D call. V shed 0 bases and J shed 5 bases, with 4 bases lying between them. The CDR3 runs to 12 residues. The V gene's germline CDR1 is SGHVS and CDR2 FQNEAQ. CDR3 sequence reads: CASSLAGTEAFF. For the CDR3, the DNA is TGTGCCAGCAGCTTAGCCGGGACTGAAGCTTTCTTT.

The chain is built from TRBV6-2 or TRBV6-3 and TRBJ1-5; possible D gene TRBD1, 5 bases. Trimming pared 0 bases from V and 6 bases from J, leaving 15 bases between. This CDR3 is built from 16 residues. CDR1 and CDR2 (germline): MNHEY, SVGEGT. CDR3 loop: CASSYSGGSGLQPQHF. In nucleotides, the CDR3 is TGTGCCAGCAGTTACTCGGGGGGTTCGGGGCTTCAGCCCCAGCATTTT.